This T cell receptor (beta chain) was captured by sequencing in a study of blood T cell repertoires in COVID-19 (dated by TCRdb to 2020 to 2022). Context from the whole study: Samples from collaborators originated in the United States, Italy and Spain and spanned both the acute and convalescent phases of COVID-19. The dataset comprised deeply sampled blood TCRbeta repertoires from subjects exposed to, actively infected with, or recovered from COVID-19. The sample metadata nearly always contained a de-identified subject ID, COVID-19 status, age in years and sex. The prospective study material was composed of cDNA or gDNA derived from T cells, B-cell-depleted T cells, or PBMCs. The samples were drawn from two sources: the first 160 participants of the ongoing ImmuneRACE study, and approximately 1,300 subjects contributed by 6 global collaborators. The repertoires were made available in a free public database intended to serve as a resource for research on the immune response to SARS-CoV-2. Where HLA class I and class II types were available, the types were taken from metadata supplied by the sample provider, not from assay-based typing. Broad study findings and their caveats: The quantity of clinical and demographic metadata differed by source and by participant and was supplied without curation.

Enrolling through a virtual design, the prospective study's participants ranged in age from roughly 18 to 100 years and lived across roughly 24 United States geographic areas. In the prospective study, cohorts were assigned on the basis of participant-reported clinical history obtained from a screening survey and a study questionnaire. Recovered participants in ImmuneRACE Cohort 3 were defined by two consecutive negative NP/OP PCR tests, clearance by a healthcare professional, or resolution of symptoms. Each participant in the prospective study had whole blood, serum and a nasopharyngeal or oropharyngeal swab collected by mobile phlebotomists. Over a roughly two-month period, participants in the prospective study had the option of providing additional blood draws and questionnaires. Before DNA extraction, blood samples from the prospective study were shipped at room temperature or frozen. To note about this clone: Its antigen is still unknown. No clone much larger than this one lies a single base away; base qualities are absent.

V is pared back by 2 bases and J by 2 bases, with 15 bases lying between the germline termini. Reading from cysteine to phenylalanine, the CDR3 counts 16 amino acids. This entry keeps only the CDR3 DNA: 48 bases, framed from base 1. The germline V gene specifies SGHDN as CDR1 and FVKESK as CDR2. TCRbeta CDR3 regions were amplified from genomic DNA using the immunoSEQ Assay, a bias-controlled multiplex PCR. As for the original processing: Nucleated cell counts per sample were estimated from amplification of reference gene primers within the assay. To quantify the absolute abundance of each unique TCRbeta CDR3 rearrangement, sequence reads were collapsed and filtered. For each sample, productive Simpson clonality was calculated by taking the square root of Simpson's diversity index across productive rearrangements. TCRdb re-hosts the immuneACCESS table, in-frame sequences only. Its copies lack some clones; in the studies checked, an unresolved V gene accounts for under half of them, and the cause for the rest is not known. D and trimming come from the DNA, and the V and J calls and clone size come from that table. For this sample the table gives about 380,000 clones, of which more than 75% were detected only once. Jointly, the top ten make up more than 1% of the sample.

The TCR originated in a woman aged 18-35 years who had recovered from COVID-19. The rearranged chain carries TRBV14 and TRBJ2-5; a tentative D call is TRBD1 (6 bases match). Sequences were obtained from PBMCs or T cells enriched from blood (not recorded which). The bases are TGTGCCAGCAGCCAAACCACAGGGCTATCTCAAGAGACCCAGTACTTC. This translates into CASSQTTGLSQETQYF.